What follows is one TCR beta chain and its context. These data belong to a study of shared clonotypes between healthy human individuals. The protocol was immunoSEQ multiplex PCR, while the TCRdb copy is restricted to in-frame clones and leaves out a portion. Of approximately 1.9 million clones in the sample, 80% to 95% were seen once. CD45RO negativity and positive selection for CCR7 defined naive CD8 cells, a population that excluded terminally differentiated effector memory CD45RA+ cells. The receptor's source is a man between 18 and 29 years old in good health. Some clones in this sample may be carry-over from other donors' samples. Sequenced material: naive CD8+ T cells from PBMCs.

CDR3 region: CASSPPRGAEAFF. The CDR3 DNA follows: TGTGCCAGCTCACCACCCCGGGGCGCTGAAGCTTTCTTT. The gene calls are TRBV18 and TRBJ1-1, with D possibly TRBD1 on 5 matching bases. The ends were cut back, 0 bases at V and 6 bases at J, with 8 bases in the middle. This CDR3 spans 13 amino acids. Germline CDR1 KGHSH, CDR2 LQKENI.